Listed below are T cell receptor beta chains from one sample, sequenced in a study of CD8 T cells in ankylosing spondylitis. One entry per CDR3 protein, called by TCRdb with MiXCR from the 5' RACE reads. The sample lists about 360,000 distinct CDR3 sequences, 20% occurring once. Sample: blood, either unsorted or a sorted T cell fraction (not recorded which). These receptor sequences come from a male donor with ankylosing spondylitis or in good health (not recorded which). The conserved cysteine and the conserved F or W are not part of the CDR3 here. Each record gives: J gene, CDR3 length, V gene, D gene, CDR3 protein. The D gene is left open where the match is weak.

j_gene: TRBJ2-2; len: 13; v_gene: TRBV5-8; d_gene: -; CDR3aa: ASTAPGLWTGELF
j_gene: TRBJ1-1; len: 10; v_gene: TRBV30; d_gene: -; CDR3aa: AWSGLGVEAF
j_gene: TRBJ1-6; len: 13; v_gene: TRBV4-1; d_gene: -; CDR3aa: ASSQGGNDNSPLH
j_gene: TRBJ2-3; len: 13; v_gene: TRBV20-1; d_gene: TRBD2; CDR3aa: SARALAGLTDTQY
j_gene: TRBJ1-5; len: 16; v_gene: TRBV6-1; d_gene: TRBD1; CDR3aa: ASSSRTGPVWSNQPQH
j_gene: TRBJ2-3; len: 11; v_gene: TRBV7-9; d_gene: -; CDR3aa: ASSPVGLDTQY
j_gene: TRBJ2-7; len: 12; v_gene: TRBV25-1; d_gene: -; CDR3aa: ASSEPERSYEQY
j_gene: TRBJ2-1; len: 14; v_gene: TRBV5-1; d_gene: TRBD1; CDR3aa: ASSSGQGGSYNEQF
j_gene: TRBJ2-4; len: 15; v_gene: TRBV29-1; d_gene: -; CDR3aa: SVLATDSQTAKNIQY
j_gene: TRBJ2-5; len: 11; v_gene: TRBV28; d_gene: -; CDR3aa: ASSRDNQETQY
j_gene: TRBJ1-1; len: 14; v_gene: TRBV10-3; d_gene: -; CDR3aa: AISTKGLSVNTEAF
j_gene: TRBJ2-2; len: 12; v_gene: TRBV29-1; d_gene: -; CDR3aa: SARGGAGTGELF
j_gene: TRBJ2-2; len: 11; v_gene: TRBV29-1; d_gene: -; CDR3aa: SVAGINTGELF
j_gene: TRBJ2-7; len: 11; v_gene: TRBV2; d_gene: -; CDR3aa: ASTGILAYEQY
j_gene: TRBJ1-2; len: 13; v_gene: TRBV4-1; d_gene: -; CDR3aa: ASSQGPGPDYGYT
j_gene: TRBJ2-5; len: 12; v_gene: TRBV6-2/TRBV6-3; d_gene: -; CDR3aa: ASSSDSTIETQY
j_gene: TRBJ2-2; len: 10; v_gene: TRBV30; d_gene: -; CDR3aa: AWSAGSGELF